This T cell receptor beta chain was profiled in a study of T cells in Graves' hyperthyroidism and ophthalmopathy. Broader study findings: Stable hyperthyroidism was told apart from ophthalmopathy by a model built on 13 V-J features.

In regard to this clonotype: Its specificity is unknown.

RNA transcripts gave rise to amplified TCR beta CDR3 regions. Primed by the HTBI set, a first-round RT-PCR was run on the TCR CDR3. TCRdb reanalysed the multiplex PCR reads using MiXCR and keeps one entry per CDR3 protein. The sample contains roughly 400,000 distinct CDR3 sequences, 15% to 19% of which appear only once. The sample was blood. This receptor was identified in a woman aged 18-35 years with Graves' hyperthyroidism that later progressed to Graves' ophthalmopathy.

The CDR3 nucleotides read TGCGCCAGCAGCTTGGGGCCCCGGGACCGCTTCGATGACTATGGCTACACCTTC. Protein: CASSLGPRDRFDDYGYTF. The chain joins TRBV5-1 to TRBJ1-2; a weak D match, TRBD1 (5 bases). The germline V and J ends were trimmed by 0 bases and 3 bases, with 21 bases remaining between them. Germline V lookup: CDR1 SGHRS, CDR2 YFSETQ. CDR3 length equals 18 residues.